This record looks at one TCR beta chain sequence and its context. This entry comes from a study of T cell responses to AZD1222 COVID-19 vaccine. TCRdb's table, derived via immunoSEQ multiplex PCR, lists solely in-frame clones and lacks some. The sample yields about 97,000 clones, over 75% seen once. Deletions cut 4 bases from V and 0 bases from J, with 13 bases between. Germline CDR1 is SGHRS and CDR2 is YFSETQ. This CDR3 comprises 15 residues. The sequencing here drew on peripheral blood, taken on day 0 of AZD1222 vaccination. The chain recombines TRBV5-1 with TRBJ2-5; D could derive from TRBD1 or TRBD2 (5 bases each). The sequence came from an adult in good health. This chain's CDR3 is CASSRDGPYQETQYF. The CDR3 nucleotides are TGCGCCAGCAGCCGGGACGGACCGTACCAAGAGACCCAGTACTTC.